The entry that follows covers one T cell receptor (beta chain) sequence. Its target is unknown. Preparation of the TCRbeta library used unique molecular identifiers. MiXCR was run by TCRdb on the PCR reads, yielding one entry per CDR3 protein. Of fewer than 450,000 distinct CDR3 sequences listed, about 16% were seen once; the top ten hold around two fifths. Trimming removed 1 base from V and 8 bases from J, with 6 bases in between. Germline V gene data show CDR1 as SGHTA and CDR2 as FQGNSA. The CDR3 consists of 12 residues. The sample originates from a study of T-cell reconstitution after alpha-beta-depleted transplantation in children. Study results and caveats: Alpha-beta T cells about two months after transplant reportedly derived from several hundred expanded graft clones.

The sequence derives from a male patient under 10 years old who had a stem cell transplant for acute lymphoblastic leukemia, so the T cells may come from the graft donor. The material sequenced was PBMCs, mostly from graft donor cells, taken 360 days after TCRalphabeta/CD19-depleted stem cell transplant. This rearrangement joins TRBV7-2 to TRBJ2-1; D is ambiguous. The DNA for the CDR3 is TGTGCCAGCAGCTTAGGTATCGATGAGCAGTTCTTC. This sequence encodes CASSLGIDEQFF. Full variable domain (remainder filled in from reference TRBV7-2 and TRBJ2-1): GAGVSQSPSNKVTEKGKDVELRCDPISGHTALYWYRQSLGQGLEFLIYFQGNSAPDKSGLPSDRFSAERTGGSVSTLTIQRTQQEDSAVYLCASSLGIDEQFFGPGTRLTVL.